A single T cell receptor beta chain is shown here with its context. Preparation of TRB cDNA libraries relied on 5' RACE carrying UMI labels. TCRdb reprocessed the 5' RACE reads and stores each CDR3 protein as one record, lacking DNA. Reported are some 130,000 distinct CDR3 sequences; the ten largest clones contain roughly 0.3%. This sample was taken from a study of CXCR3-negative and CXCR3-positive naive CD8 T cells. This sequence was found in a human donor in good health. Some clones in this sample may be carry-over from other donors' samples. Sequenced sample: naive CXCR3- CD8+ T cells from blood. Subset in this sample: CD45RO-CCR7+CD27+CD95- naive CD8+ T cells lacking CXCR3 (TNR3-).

CDR3: CASSLATNIFDTQYF. J is TRBJ2-3 and V is TRBV5-1. The germline V gene has CDR1 SGHRS and CDR2 YFSETQ. The CDR3 is 15 residues long.